These 32 T cell receptor beta chains were sequenced from one sample in a study of CD8+ T cells in alopecia areata. Treatment specified: oral pan-JAK inhibitor, 5-10 mg twice daily. Reverse transcribed after extraction, RNA yielded cDNA as the sequencing template. Clones were sequenced by immunoSEQ multiplex PCR, and TCRdb holds only the in-frame ones, with some missing. The data show around 160,000 clones, less than 70% seen once. The sample consisted of CD4+ T cells sorted from blood, taken at week 24, from a patient treated with tofacitinib. Receptors originate from a human donor with alopecia areata.

There are a few counts of this clone. V and J are TRBV29-1 and TRBJ2-1; no reliable D call. The CDR3 contains 11 residues. Germline loops: CDR1 SQVTM, CDR2 ANQGSEA. The V gene lost 7 bases and the J gene lost 15 bases, with 19 bases spanning the gap. CDR3 sequence: CSASDGVWPFF. For the CDR3, the DNA is TGCAGCGCCTCGGATGGGGTCTGGCCGTTCTTC.

This clone was picked up a small number of times. The chain carries TRBV29-1 and TRBJ2-4; possibly TRBD1 for D (5 bases). V shed 6 bases and J shed 1 base, with 10 bases lying between them. The CDR3 covers 13 residues. Germline lookup yields CDR1 SQVTM and CDR2 ANQGSEA. The CDR3 bases are TGCAGCGTCCGACAGCCTGCCAAAAACATTCAGTACTTC. Translated, it gives CSVRQPAKNIQYF.

The chain is built from TRBV4-1 and TRBJ1-5, with 8 bases lining up with TRBD1. CDR3 size: 20 residues. The V and J ends lost 0 bases and 5 bases, in that order; junction bases with no gene match: 18. Germline V gene data show CDR1 as MGHRA and CDR2 as YSYEKL. Written as DNA, the CDR3 is TGCGCCAGCAGCCAAGATAGAGGGCGGACAGGGAGCGGAATCGATCAGCCCCAGCATTTT. As protein: CASSQDRGRTGSGIDQPQHF.

The V gene is TRBV29-1, the J gene TRBJ2-6; 9 bases match TRBD1. J lost 3 bases, V lost 5 bases, and 11 bases had no gene match. The CDR3 is made up of 17 amino acids. CDR1 and CDR2 from the germline V gene are SQVTM and ANQGSEA. CDR3 DNA sequence: TGCAGCGTTTACGAACAGGGGGCTGGAAATGGGGCCAACGTCCTGACTTTC. The encoded protein is CSVYEQGAGNGANVLTF. The variable domain in full, completed from reference TRBV29-1 and TRBJ2-6, reads SAVISQKPSRDICQRGTSLTIQCQVDSQVTMMFWYRQQPGQSLTLIATANQGSEATYESGFVIDKFPISRPNLTFSTLTVSNMSPEDSSIYLCSVYEQGAGNGANVLTFGAGSRLTVL.

The sample holds a few counts of this clone. The rearrangement links TRBV15 to TRBJ2-5; D remains ambiguous. Trimming stripped 5 bases from V and 11 bases from J, with 21 bases between. The CDR3 covers 14 residues. Germline V gives CDR1 LNHNV, CDR2 YYDKDF (reference sequence). CDR3 in DNA: TGTGCCACCAGCCAAGGATTGGTCAGTTCGGAGCAGTACTTC. Translation: CATSQGLVSSEQYF.

CDR3 in DNA: TGTGCCATCAGTGAAACATTCTCCACTGAAGCTTTCTTT. Residues: CAISETFSTEAFF. The J gene is TRBJ1-1, the V gene TRBV10-3; D is uncertain. The V gene lost 3 bases and the J gene lost 4 bases, with 9 bases spanning the gap. CDR3 length equals 13 residues. CDR1 is ENHRY, CDR2 SYGVKD, per germline.

A note on this clone: Within the sample, other DNA sequences also encode this same CDR3. The chain joins TRBV27 to TRBJ2-3; D might be TRBD1 (6 bases). CDR3 length equals 13 residues. Germline CDR1 is MNHEY and CDR2 is SMNVEV (reference sequence). The ends were cut back, 3 bases at V and 5 bases at J, with 9 bases in the middle. Here the CDR3 reads CASSFRGGDTQYF. The CDR3 region has the DNA TGTGCCAGCAGTTTTAGAGGGGGAGATACGCAGTATTTT.

This chain connects TRBV5-1 to TRBJ2-5, with D tentatively TRBD2 (5 bases). The length of the CDR3 is 13 residues. Germline V gene data show CDR1 as SGHRS and CDR2 as YFSETQ. Trimming cost V 5 bases and J 5 bases, with 13 bases left between them. The CDR3 sequence: CASRFGVAETQYF. CDR3 bases: TGCGCCAGCAGATTTGGAGTAGCGGAGACCCAGTACTTC.

V gene TRBV30 combines with J gene TRBJ2-5, with D perhaps matching TRBD1 or TRBD2 (5 bases each). V was clipped by 2 bases and J by 2 bases, with 12 bases between them. The CDR3 length is 14 residues. CDR1 and CDR2 from the germline V gene are GTSNPN and SVGIG (reference sequence). CDR3 in amino acids: CAWSPGAAQETQYF. The CDR3 region has the DNA TGTGCCTGGAGTCCCGGGGCGGCGCAAGAGACCCAGTACTTC.

The count of this clone is one. This chain links TRBV29-1 with TRBJ2-5, with D possibly being TRBD1 or TRBD2 (6 bases each). CDR1 and CDR2 from the germline V gene are SQVTM and ANQGSEA. V lost 7 bases and J 2 bases, leaving 17 bases between the germline ends. CDR3 length equals 14 residues. The CDR3 protein is CSAGEDSQQETQYF. The CDR3 DNA reads TGCAGCGCTGGGGAGGACAGCCAACAAGAGACCCAGTACTTC.

The chain links TRBV19 to TRBJ2-1; possible D gene TRBD1, 7 bases. Trimming shortened V by 4 bases and J by 8 bases, and 18 bases separated the two germline ends. CDR1 LNHDA and CDR2 SQIVND come from the germline V gene (reference sequence). The CDR3 is 15 amino acids. Here the CDR3 DNA reads TGTGCCAGTAGTACGACAGGGAGGTCAGGCGATGAGCAGTTCTTC. This sequence encodes CASSTTGRSGDEQFF. Filled out from reference TRBV19 and TRBJ2-1, the complete variable domain reads DGGITQSPKYLFRKEGQNVTLSCEQNLNHDAMYWYRQDPGQGLRLIYYSQIVNDFQKGDIAEGYSVSREKKESFPLTVTSAQKNPTAFYLCASSTTGRSGDEQFFGPGTRLTVL.

This clone was counted only a few times. The germline gene is not matched at one end of the junction; a read error may be the cause. The chain uses TRBV2 and TRBJ2-2; TRBD1 or TRBD2 may be the D gene (5 bases each). This CDR3 contains 16 residues. The germline gives CDR1 SNHLY, CDR2 FYNNEI. The DNA for the CDR3 is TGTGCCACCAGTGACCCCGGGACGGGCACCACCGGGGAGCTGTTTTTT. Encoded protein: CATSDPGTGTTGELFF.

The rearrangement joins TRBV7-6 to TRBJ2-5; TRBD1 matches 7 bases. This CDR3 comprises 16 residues. V lost 4 bases to trimming and J lost 4 bases; unmatched junction nucleotides: 12. CDR1 SGHVS and CDR2 FNYEAQ come from the germline V gene. The chain's CDR3 is CASSSRIHRGGETQYF. CDR3 DNA: TGTGCCAGCAGCTCGAGAATCCACAGGGGCGGAGAGACCCAGTACTTC.

The chain recombines TRBV18 with TRBJ2-5; possibly TRBD2 for D (6 bases). Trimming removed 1 base from V and 3 bases from J, with 9 bases in between. The CDR3 runs to 14 residues. Germline V gene lookup returns CDR1 KGHSH and CDR2 LQKENI. The CDR3 sequence: CASSPLGGKETQYF. CDR3 nucleotides: TGTGCCAGCTCACCACTCGGAGGGAAAGAGACCCAGTACTTC.

About this clone: The junction shows a germline mismatch at one end, possibly a read error. The chain uses TRBV5-6 and TRBJ2-1, with TRBD2 identical over 8 bases. The CDR3 is 16 amino acids. From germline, CDR1 is SGHDT and CDR2 YYEEEE. CDR3 residues: CASSPIGGGIDNERLF. The CDR3 DNA reads TGTGCCAGCAGCCCAATAGGCGGGGGGATTGACAATGAGCGGCTCTTC.

The genes are TRBV27 and TRBJ2-1; D not resolved. The CDR3 has 14 amino acids. Looked up from germline, CDR1 is MNHEY and CDR2 is SMNVEV (reference sequence). V lost 5 bases, J lost 0 bases, and 8 bases lay in between. The CDR3 here is CASSVGYSYNEQFF. CDR3 nucleotides: TGTGCCAGCAGTGTCGGTTACTCCTACAATGAGCAGTTCTTC.

This chain links TRBV7-2 with TRBJ1-2, with TRBD1 as a possible D gene (5 bases). Germline V gene sequence: CDR1 SGHTA, CDR2 FQGNSA. The CDR3 covers 14 residues. Trimming took off 1 base at V and 7 bases at J, with 13 bases between the two ends. The CDR3 loop reads CASSLVMKGTGYTF. CDR3 DNA: TGTGCCAGCAGCTTAGTAATGAAAGGGACTGGCTACACCTTC.

The rearrangement joins TRBV14 to TRBJ2-5; unclear D gene. CDR1 SGHDN and CDR2 FVKESK come from the germline V gene. Trimming left V 1 base short and J 4 bases short, with 10 bases between. CDR3 size: 14 residues. This CDR3 reads CASSQGGYGETQYF. CDR3 DNA sequence: TGTGCCAGCAGCCAAGGGGGATATGGAGAGACCCAGTACTTC.

The chain joins TRBV27 to TRBJ1-4; D not certain. CDR3 length: 16 amino acids. The germline V gene has CDR1 MNHEY and CDR2 SMNVEV (reference sequence). V was cut by 1 base and J by 5 bases, with 14 bases left in between. Written as DNA, the CDR3 is TGTGCCAGCAGTTTATTAGGGTTTTCTAAGAATGAAAAACTGTTTTTT. The encoded protein is CASSLLGFSKNEKLFF.

This clone was observed a handful of times. Other DNA sequences from this sample encode an identical CDR3 as well. The chain has TRBV29-1 and TRBJ1-1, with a tentative D call TRBD1 (5 bases). The V gene's germline CDR1 is SQVTM and CDR2 ANQGSEA. The germline V and J ends were trimmed by 7 bases and 1 base, with 10 bases remaining between them. CDR3 length equals 12 residues. This CDR3 reads CSARDRNTEAFF. The CDR3 DNA reads as TGCAGCGCCCGGGACCGGAACACTGAAGCTTTCTTT.

This chain uses TRBV30 with TRBJ1-6; possible D gene TRBD1, 5 bases. This CDR3 comprises 13 residues. Germline-derived CDR1 and CDR2 are GTSNPN and SVGIG (reference sequence). V was clipped by 5 bases and J by 0 bases, with 5 bases between them. The CDR3 is CAWDSSYNSPLHF. CDR3 sequence (DNA): TGTGCCTGGGACAGCTCCTATAATTCACCCCTCCACTTT.

The chain has TRBV2 and TRBJ2-7; 7 bases line up with TRBD1. Trimming took 3 bases from V and 0 from J; bases not matched to a gene: 14. The CDR3 runs 18 residues. Per germline, CDR1 SNHLY and CDR2 FYNNEI. The CDR3 sequence: CASSEAAGWDSSSYEQYF. In nucleotides, the CDR3 is TGTGCCAGCAGTGAGGCAGCCGGATGGGACAGCAGCTCCTACGAGCAGTACTTC.

J is TRBJ1-6 and V is TRBV11-3; no firm D call. Germline CDR1 reads SGHNT; CDR2 reads YENEEA. This CDR3 spans 12 amino acids. The ends were cut back, 5 bases at V and 10 bases at J, with 9 bases in the middle. Here the CDR3 DNA reads TGTGCCAGCAGCCTAATGAGCTCACCCCTCCACTTT. Translated: CASSLMSSPLHF.

The chain links TRBV19 to TRBJ2-7; D gene uncertain. There are 14 residues in the CDR3. CDR1 is LNHDA, CDR2 SQIVND, per germline (reference sequence). V shed 3 bases and J shed 2 bases, with 11 bases lying between them. The CDR3 coding sequence is TGTGCCAGTAGTATTGGCAGGCCTGCCTACGAGCAGTACTTC. It specifies CASSIGRPAYEQYF.

V is TRBV14 and J is TRBJ1-6, with unresolved D. Trimming took 1 base from V and 13 from J, leaving 8 bases between them. The germline gives CDR1 SGHDN, CDR2 FVKESK. The CDR3 spans 12 residues. The CDR3 spells CASSQAEGPLHF. The CDR3 nucleotides are TGTGCCAGCAGCCAAGCGGAGGGCCCCCTCCACTTT. The full variable domain, completed using reference TRBV14 and TRBJ1-6, is EAGVTQFPSHSVIEKGQTVTLRCDPISGHDNLYWYRRVMGKEIKFLLHFVKESKQDESGMPNNRFLAERTGGTYSTLKVQPAELEDSGVYFCASSQAEGPLHFGNGTRLTVT.

The rearrangement links TRBV30 to TRBJ1-3; D gene uncertain. Trimming pared 8 bases from V and 0 bases from J, leaving 8 bases between. This CDR3 has 12 amino acids. CDR1 and CDR2 from the germline V gene are GTSNPN and SVGIG (reference sequence). CDR3 DNA: TGTGCCGGCCGGGACTCTGGAAACACCATATATTTT. It translates to CAGRDSGNTIYF.

This chain links TRBV2 with TRBJ2-3; TRBD1 aligns across 7 bases. Germline V CDR1 and CDR2: SNHLY, FYNNEI. The V gene end was trimmed by 7 bases and the J gene end by 4 bases; junction bases not matched to a gene: 5. The CDR3 spans 13 residues. The CDR3 DNA is TGTGCCAGCACCGGTGGGACAGCAGATACGCAGTATTTT. It is translated as CASTGGTADTQYF.

To note about this clone: In the same sample, other DNA sequences code for this CDR3. The chain uses TRBV14 and TRBJ1-1; TRBD1 agrees at 7 bases. The germline gives CDR1 SGHDN, CDR2 FVKESK. This CDR3 is 13 amino acids long. V was clipped by 11 bases and J by 1 base; unmatched bases: 7. CDR3 loop: CASSQGTNTEAFF. The CDR3 region has the DNA TGTGCCTCATCACAGGGGACGAACACTGAAGCTTTCTTT. Full variable domain (rest looked up from reference TRBV14 and TRBJ1-1): EAGVTQFPSHSVIEKGQTVTLRCDPISGHDNLYWYRRVMGKEIKFLLHFVKESKQDESGMPNNRFLAERTGGTYSTLKVQPAELEDSGVYFCASSQGTNTEAFFGQGTRLTVV.

The rearrangement links TRBV15 to TRBJ2-7; TRBD2 aligns across 10 bases. The junction had 3 bases not matched to a gene; V was cut back by 4 bases and J by 3 bases. This CDR3 region has 14 residues. Germline values: CDR1 LNHNV, CDR2 YYDKDF (reference sequence). The CDR3 reads CATSIGLADYEQYF. DNA for the CDR3: TGTGCCACCAGCATTGGACTAGCGGACTACGAGCAGTACTTC.

The V and J genes are TRBV28 and TRBJ1-1, with unresolved D. The CDR3 covers 12 residues. V lost 6 bases to trimming and J lost 3 bases, with 8 bases between them. CDR1 MDHEN and CDR2 SYDVKM come from the germline V gene. CDR3 amino acids: CASSKEDTEAFF. CDR3 DNA: TGTGCCAGCAGCAAAGAAGACACTGAAGCTTTCTTT.

The sample holds a few counts of this clone. V and J are TRBV7-2 and TRBJ2-2, with D perhaps TRBD2 (5 bases). Per germline, CDR1 SGHTA and CDR2 FQGNSA. The CDR3 covers 17 residues. V was shortened by 3 bases and J by 4 bases, with 18 bases between the two germline ends. CDR3 DNA: TGTGCCAGCAGCTTTGGCCTCCTGATAGCGAGCACCGGGGAGCTGTTTTTT. This codes for CASSFGLLIASTGELFF. Drawing the rest from reference TRBV7-2 and TRBJ2-2, the complete variable domain is GAGVSQSPSNKVTEKGKDVELRCDPISGHTALYWYRQSLGQGLEFLIYFQGNSAPDKSGLPSDRFSAERTGGSVSTLTIQRTQQEDSAVYLCASSFGLLIASTGELFFGEGSRLTVL.

The rearrangement uses TRBV7-3 and TRBJ2-5; the D gene could be TRBD1 or TRBD2 (6 bases each). The V gene's germline CDR1 is SGHTA and CDR2 FQGTGA. The CDR3 spans 15 residues. Trimming took off 2 bases at V and 4 bases at J, with 14 bases between the two ends. The CDR3 DNA reads as TGTGCCAGCAGCTTAGGGGGGCTGGTCGGAGAGACCCAGTACTTC. The encoded protein is CASSLGGLVGETQYF.